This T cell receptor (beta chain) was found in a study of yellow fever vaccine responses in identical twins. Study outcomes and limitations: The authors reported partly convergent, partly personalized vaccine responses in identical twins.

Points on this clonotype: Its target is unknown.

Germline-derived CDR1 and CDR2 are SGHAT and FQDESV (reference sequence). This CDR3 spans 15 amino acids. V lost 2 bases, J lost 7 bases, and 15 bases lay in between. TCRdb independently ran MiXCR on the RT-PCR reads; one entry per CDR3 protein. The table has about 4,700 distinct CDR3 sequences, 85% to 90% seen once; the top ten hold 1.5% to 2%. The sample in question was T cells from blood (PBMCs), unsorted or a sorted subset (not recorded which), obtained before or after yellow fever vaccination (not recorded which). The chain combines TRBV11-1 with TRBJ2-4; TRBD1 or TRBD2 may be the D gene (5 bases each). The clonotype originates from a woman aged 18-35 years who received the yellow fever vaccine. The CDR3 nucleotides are TGTGCCAGCAGCTTAAGGGGCGCAGGGAGTAACATTCAGTACTTC. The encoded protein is CASSLRGAGSNIQYF.